Listed below are T cell receptor beta chains from one sample, sequenced in a study of cytomegalovirus exposure and HLA in healthy donors. Sequencing used immunoSEQ multiplex PCR; TCRdb keeps in-frame clones, though not all of them. The sample has about 200,000 clones, 75% to 90% seen once. Material for sequencing was PBMCs. These receptors were collected from a boy younger than 10 in good health and CMV-seronegative. Both conserved end residues are part of each CDR3. The D gene is left open where the match is weak. Some rows have no size entry. The others give once, few or many, or a class for an expanded clone.

>TRBV6-1|-|-|TRBJ1-2
CASRAAEGSGYTF
TGTGCCAGCAGGGCCGCGGAGGGGAGCGGCTACACCTTC
>TRBV7-3|-|-|TRBJ2-2
CASSRTTNTGELFF
TGTGCCAGCAGCCGAACAACGAACACCGGGGAGCTGTTTTTT
>TRBV5-1|-|TRBD2|TRBJ2-2
CASARGASGISNTGELFF
TGCGCCAGCGCAAGGGGCGCTAGCGGGATCTCGAACACCGGGGAGCTGTTTTTT
>TRBV28|-|-|TRBJ1-1
CASRRGASTEAFF
TGTGCCTCCCGGCGGGGGGCGAGCACTGAAGCTTTCTTT
>TRBV7-2|-|-|TRBJ2-7
CASSLVAGPSSYEQYF
TGTGCCAGCAGCTTAGTTGCAGGGCCGAGCTCCTACGAGCAGTACTTC
>TRBV5-5|-|-|TRBJ1-3
CASSLSGGSGNTIYF
TGTGCCAGCAGCTTAAGCGGGGGGTCTGGAAACACCATATATTTT
>TRBV27|-|-|TRBJ1-5
CASKPQGRKNQPQHF
TGTGCCAGCAAACCACAGGGTCGGAAAAATCAGCCCCAGCATTTT
>TRBV5-4|-|-|TRBJ2-7
CASSFWGLSTYEQYF
TGTGCCAGCAGCTTTTGGGGACTCTCCACCTACGAGCAGTACTTC
>TRBV5-5|-|TRBD2|TRBJ2-4
CASSLASGRADSKNIQYF
TGTGCCAGCAGCTTGGCTAGCGGGAGGGCCGATTCCAAAAACATTCAGTACTTC
>TRBV9|-|-|TRBJ1-2
CASSVASGTPMNGYTF
TGTGCCAGCAGCGTAGCCTCCGGGACTCCCATGAATGGCTACACCTTC
>TRBV18|-|-|TRBJ2-7
CASSPTAGRIGQYF
TGTGCCAGCTCACCAACCGCAGGGCGAATCGGGCAGTACTTC
>TRBV10-2|-|TRBD1|TRBJ2-1
CATVDRGGRNEQFF
TGCGCCACCGTAGACAGGGGCGGTCGCAATGAGCAGTTCTTC
>TRBV6-5|-|TRBD2|TRBJ2-1
CASRNGGGQSEQFF
TGTGCCAGCAGGAACGGGGGGGGGCAGTCTGAGCAGTTCTTC
>TRBV9|once|-|TRBJ1-3
CASSVEPGDGNTIYF
TGTGCCAGCAGCGTAGAACCAGGGGACGGAAACACCATATATTTT
>TRBV9|-|TRBD1|TRBJ2-3
CASSVGATGVTDTQYF
TGTGCCAGCAGCGTAGGGGCGACAGGGGTTACAGATACGCAGTATTTT
>TRBV4-1|few|-|TRBJ2-5
CASSQYTTGEETQYF
TGCGCCAGCAGCCAATATACTACGGGGGAAGAGACCCAGTACTTC
>TRBV20-1|-|-|TRBJ2-5
CSLAQETQYF
TGCAGTCTAGCGCAAGAGACCCAGTACTTC
>TRBV19|-|-|TRBJ2-1
CASSILAVYNEQFF
TGTGCCAGTAGTATTCTAGCTGTTTACAATGAGCAGTTCTTC
>TRBV28|-|TRBD2|TRBJ2-7
CASRSGTSGRSYEQYF
TGTGCCAGCAGGTCAGGGACTAGCGGTAGGTCCTACGAGCAGTACTTC
>TRBV18|-|TRBD2|TRBJ2-3
CASHSAGGPSPGTDTQYF
TGTGCCAGCCACTCGGCGGGAGGGCCATCCCCCGGCACAGATACGCAGTATTTT
>TRBV19|few|TRBD1|TRBJ2-7
CASRPTGAYEQYF
TGTGCCAGTAGGCCGACAGGGGCTTACGAGCAGTACTTC
>TRBV28|-|-|TRBJ2-5
CASSTTGLQETQYF
TGTGCCAGCAGTACCACAGGGCTACAAGAGACCCAGTACTTC
>TRBV28|once|TRBD1|TRBJ1-2
CASSLAGTGTYGYTF
TGTGCCAGCAGTCTAGCCGGGACAGGGACCTATGGCTACACCTTC
>TRBV28|-|-|TRBJ2-2
CASSFPVRTGELFF
TGTGCCAGCAGTTTCCCTGTCCGCACCGGGGAGCTGTTTTTT
>TRBV5-4|once|TRBD1|TRBJ2-3
CASSLGQGPDTQYF
TGTGCCAGCAGCTTGGGACAGGGGCCAGATACGCAGTATTTT
>TRBV7-6|-|-|TRBJ2-5
CASSLAGLGETQYF
TGTGCCAGCAGCTTAGCCGGACTGGGTGAGACCCAGTACTTC
>TRBV15|-|-|TRBJ1-1
CATSRVGAGTVNTEAFF
TGTGCCACCAGCAGAGTGGGGGCAGGGACGGTGAACACTGAAGCTTTCTTT
>TRBV28|-|-|TRBJ2-3
CASSPLAGLAIDTQYF
TGTGCCAGCAGTCCCCTGGCAGGGCTAGCGATAGATACGCAGTATTTT
>TRBV29-1|-|-|TRBJ2-1
CSASWRGWPTNNEQFF
TGCAGCGCCTCCTGGAGGGGATGGCCGACGAACAATGAGCAGTTCTTC
>TRBV2|-|TRBD1|TRBJ2-4
CASLHLQGVKNIQYF
TGTGCCAGCTTACACCTACAGGGGGTCAAAAACATTCAGTACTTC
>TRBV6-1|-|-|TRBJ2-7
CASQGSSYEQYF
TGTGCCAGCCAAGGGAGCTCCTACGAGCAGTACTTC
>TRBV5-1|-|-|TRBJ2-5
CASSSDQEAQYF
TGCGCCAGCAGCTCCGACCAAGAGGCCCAGTACTTC
>TRBV2|-|-|TRBJ2-7
CASSPFDRNLYEQYF
TGTGCCAGCAGTCCCTTTGACAGGAACCTCTACGAGCAGTACTTC
>TRBV5-1|-|-|TRBJ2-5
CASSFTEYQETQYF
TGCGCCAGCAGCTTCACGGAGTACCAAGAGACCCAGTACTTC
>TRBV5-1|-|-|TRBJ2-7
CASSLGQVGEQYF
TGCGCCAGCAGCTTGGGGCAGGTTGGCGAGCAGTACTTC
>TRBV9|-|TRBD1|TRBJ2-6
CASSDRDRGLPGANVLTF
TGTGCCAGCAGCGACCGGGACAGGGGGCTCCCTGGGGCCAACGTCCTGACTTTC
>TRBV27|-|-|TRBJ2-2
CASSYLAGELFF
TGTGCCAGCAGTTACTTAGCCGGGGAGCTGTTTTTT
>TRBV4-1|-|-|TRBJ1-6
CASSQLSQGFNSPLHF
TGCGCCAGCAGCCAGCTCTCTCAGGGGTTTAATTCACCCCTCCACTTT
>TRBV4-1|-|TRBD1|TRBJ1-5
CASSQGTADRPQHF
TGCGCCAGCAGCCAGGGGACAGCCGATCGGCCCCAGCATTTT
>TRBV29-1|-|TRBD1|TRBJ2-1
CSVGDRRPYNEQFF
TGCAGCGTTGGGGACAGGAGGCCCTACAATGAGCAGTTCTTC
>TRBV14|-|TRBD1|TRBJ2-3
CASSQVIAGQGFADTQYF
TGTGCCAGCAGCCAAGTTATAGCGGGACAGGGGTTTGCAGATACGCAGTATTTT
>TRBV29-1|-|TRBD2|TRBJ2-5
CSVDGGGVGETQYF
TGCAGCGTTGATGGCGGGGGGGTCGGGGAGACCCAGTACTTC
>TRBV2|-|TRBD2|TRBJ2-7
CASSRTSGGSYEQYF
TGTGCCAGCAGCCGGACTAGCGGGGGCTCCTACGAGCAGTACTTC
>TRBV6-1|-|-|TRBJ1-6
CASSVGRVNNSPLHF
TGTGCCAGCAGTGTAGGCAGGGTAAACAATTCACCCCTCCACTTT
>TRBV7-2|few|TRBD2|TRBJ2-2
CASSPGGAGTGELFF
TGTGCCAGCAGCCCCGGGGGGGCGGGAACCGGGGAGCTGTTTTTT
>TRBV27|-|-|TRBJ2-1
CASSLSLLNEQFF
TGTGCCAGCAGTTTATCCCTCTTGAATGAGCAGTTCTTC
>TRBV10-3|-|-|TRBJ1-5
CAISDRGPSNSNQPQHF
TGTGCCATCAGTGATAGGGGTCCGTCTAATAGCAATCAGCCCCAGCATTTT
>TRBV19|-|TRBD1|TRBJ1-1
CASSIRSGQGAEAFF
TGTGCCAGTAGTATAAGGTCCGGACAGGGTGCTGAAGCTTTCTTT
>TRBV28|once|TRBD2|TRBJ2-7
CASSLAGGTYEQYF
TGTGCCAGCAGTTTAGCGGGAGGTACGTACGAGCAGTACTTC
>TRBV4-2|-|TRBD2|TRBJ2-3
CASSQESGLAGTDTQYF
TGTGCCAGCAGCCAAGAATCTGGGCTAGCGGGAACAGATACGCAGTATTTT
>TRBV6-4|-|-|TRBJ1-2
CASRDVRGTGGYTF
TGTGCCAGCAGGGACGTGAGGGGGACGGGTGGCTACACCTTC
>TRBV5-6|-|-|TRBJ2-3
CASSRPGIATDTQYF
TGTGCCAGCAGCCGCCCCGGGATAGCCACAGATACGCAGTATTTT
>TRBV7-9|-|-|TRBJ1-2
CASSYLPDRDGYTF
TGTGCCAGCAGCTACCTCCCGGACAGAGATGGCTACACCTTC